This TCR beta chain was captured by sequencing in a study of T-cell reconstitution after alpha-beta-depleted transplantation in children. This clonotype was observed a few times. Germline CDR1 MNHEY, CDR2 SVGAGI. The CDR3 length is 12 residues. V was clipped by 0 bases and J by 7 bases, with 3 bases between them. This sample's TCRbeta library carried unique molecular identifier barcodes. MiXCR, run by TCRdb on the PCR reads, gives a single entry per CDR3 protein. This sample yields 420,000 or so distinct CDR3 sequences, of which about a tenth are seen a single time; 5% to 6.5% belongs to the top ten. The chain joins TRBV6-5 to TRBJ2-2; D uncertain. The source was PBMCs from the stem cell graft donor, collected from the stem cell graft. The TCR sequence derives from a human donor who donated a stem cell graft to a child with acute myeloid leukemia. CDR3 in amino acids: CASSYSVGELFF. In DNA, the CDR3 is TGTGCCAGCAGTTACTCGGTCGGGGAGCTGTTTTTT.